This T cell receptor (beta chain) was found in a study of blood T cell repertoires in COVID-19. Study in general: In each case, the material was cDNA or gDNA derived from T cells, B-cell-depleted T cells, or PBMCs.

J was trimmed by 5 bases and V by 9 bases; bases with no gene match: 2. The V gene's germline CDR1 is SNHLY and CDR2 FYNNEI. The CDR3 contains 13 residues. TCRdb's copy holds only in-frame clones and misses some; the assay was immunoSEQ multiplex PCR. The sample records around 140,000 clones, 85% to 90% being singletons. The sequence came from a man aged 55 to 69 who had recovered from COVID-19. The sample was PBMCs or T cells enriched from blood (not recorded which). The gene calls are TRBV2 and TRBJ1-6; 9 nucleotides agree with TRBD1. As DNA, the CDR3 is TGTGCCAGTGGACAGGGGAATAATTCACCCCTCCACTTT. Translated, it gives CASGQGNNSPLHF. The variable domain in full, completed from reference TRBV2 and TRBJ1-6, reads EPEVTQTPSHQVTQMGQEVILRCVPISNHLYFYWYRQILGQKVEFLVSFYNNEISEKSEIFDDQFSVERPDGSNFTLKIRSTKLEDSAMYFCASGQGNNSPLHFGNGTRLTVT.